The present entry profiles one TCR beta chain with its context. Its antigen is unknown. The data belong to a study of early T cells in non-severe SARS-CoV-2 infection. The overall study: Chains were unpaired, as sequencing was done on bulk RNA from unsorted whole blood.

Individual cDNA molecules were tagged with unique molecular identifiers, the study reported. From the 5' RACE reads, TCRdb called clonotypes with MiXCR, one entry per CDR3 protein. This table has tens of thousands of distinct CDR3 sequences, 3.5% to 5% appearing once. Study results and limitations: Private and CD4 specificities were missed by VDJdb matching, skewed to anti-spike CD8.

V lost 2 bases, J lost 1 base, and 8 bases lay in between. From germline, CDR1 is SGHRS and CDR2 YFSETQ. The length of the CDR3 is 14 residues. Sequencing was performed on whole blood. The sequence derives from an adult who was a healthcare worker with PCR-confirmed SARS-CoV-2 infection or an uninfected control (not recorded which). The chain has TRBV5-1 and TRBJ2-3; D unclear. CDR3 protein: CASSFATGTDTQYF. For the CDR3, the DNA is TGCGCCAGCAGCTTCGCCACCGGCACAGATACGCAGTATTTT.